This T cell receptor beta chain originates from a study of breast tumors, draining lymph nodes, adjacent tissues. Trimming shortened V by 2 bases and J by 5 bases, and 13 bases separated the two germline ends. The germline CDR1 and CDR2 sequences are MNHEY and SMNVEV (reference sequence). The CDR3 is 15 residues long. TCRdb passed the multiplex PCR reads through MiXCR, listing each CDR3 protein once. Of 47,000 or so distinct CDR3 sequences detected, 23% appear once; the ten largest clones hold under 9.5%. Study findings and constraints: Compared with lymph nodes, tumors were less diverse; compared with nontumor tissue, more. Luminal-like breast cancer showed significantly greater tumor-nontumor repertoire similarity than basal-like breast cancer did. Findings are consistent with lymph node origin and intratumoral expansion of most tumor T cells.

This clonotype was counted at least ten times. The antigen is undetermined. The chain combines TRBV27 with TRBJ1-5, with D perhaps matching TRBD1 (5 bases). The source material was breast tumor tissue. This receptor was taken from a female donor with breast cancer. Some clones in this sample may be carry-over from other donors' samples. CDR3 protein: CASSLRGGGDQPQHF. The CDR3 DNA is TGTGCCAGCAGTTTAAGGGGAGGAGGGGATCAGCCCCAGCATTTT.